This entry is about one T cell receptor (beta chain). The target antigen is unknown. This record belongs to a study of chemoradiotherapy in HPV16-positive cancers. Study at large: A couple of HPV16-positive patients' cells yielded candidate HPV-specific clones and common motifs. The study's findings and limits: Candidate HPV-specific clones and E7-related TCR motifs grew in tumor during treatment. HPV-responsive T-cell expansion during chemoradiotherapy was linked to improved recurrence-free survival in HPV16-positive patients.

Profiled with immunoSEQ multiplex PCR; TCRdb holds only in-frame clones, not every one. The sample yields 20,000 to 30,000 clones, approximately 93% seen once. Germline CDR1 and CDR2: LNHDA and SQIVND (reference sequence). The CDR3 runs 14 residues. This material was collected from a patient who underwent chemoradiotherapy. This receptor was taken from a human donor with HPV-associated anogenital cancer. The rearrangement uses TRBV19 and TRBJ2-5; 10 bases agree with TRBD1. The better agreement between TRBJ2-7 and the DNA end casts doubt on the J call. In nucleotides, the CDR3 is TGTGCCAGTAGTACCCGACAGGGGGCTCGCGAGCAGTACTTC. This gives the protein CASSTRQGAREQYF.